One and the same sample provided the 21 T cell receptor beta chains below, sequenced in a study of regulatory T cells in long-lasting Graves disease. The time point denotes: newly diagnosed GD, antithyroid drugs for less than 3 months. PBMC-extracted RNA yielded the TCR library. Sequencing libraries for TCR beta were prepared with iRepertoire HTBI primers and Arm-PCR of CDR3 regions. In TCRdb, the multiplex PCR reads were re-called with MiXCR into one record per CDR3 protein. The sample lists around 420,000 distinct CDR3 sequences; about 15% were seen once. The same data also went into a second study, on T cells in Graves' hyperthyroidism and ophthalmopathy.

The specimen was peripheral blood mononuclear cells (PBMCs), collected at new diagnosis, from a patient treated with antithyroid drugs. The receptor source for this set is a woman aged 40 to 50 with Graves disease.

For this clonotype: A much larger clone differs from this one at a single base, so this may be a read error. The V gene is TRBV13, the J gene TRBJ2-3, with 9 bases lining up with TRBD2. The CDR3 covers 15 residues. In germline, CDR1 is PRHDT, CDR2 FYEKMQ (reference sequence). CDR3 loop: CVSSSRLAATDTQYF. The CDR3 nucleotides read TGTGTCAGCAGCAGCAGACTAGCGGCAACAGATACGCAGTATTTT.

This chain uses TRBV11-2 with TRBJ1-6; 8 bases are shared with TRBD1. V shed 5 bases and J 9 bases; nucleotides not matched to a gene: 9. The CDR3 loop spans 15 amino acids. Per germline, CDR1 SGHAT and CDR2 FQNNGV. The CDR3 bases are TGTGCCAGCAGCAGAAAGGACAGGGCCCCTTCACCCCTCCACTTT. It codes for CASSRKDRAPSPLHF.

The chain employs TRBV2 and TRBJ2-7; 15 bases map to TRBD2. CDR1 is SNHLY and CDR2 is FYNNEI in the germline V gene. This CDR3 spans 16 amino acids. Trimming took 8 bases from V and 0 from J; bases not matched to a gene: 5. In DNA form, the CDR3 reads TGTGCCAGCGGGACTAGCGGGAGGATCCCCTCCTACGAGCAGTACTTC. This translates into CASGTSGRIPSYEQYF.

In its sample, this clonotype was seen a few times. The V and J genes are TRBV7-6 and TRBJ2-1; D perhaps matches TRBD1 (6 bases). V was cut by 4 bases and J by 5 bases, with 24 bases left in between. Germline loops: CDR1 SGHVS, CDR2 FNYEAQ. The CDR3 runs 18 residues. The CDR3 DNA sequence: TGTGCCAGCAGCTCCCAGGGGAATACGCGGTATTGGGACAATGAGCAGTTCTTC. Its protein is CASSSQGNTRYWDNEQFF.

This clonotype was seen repeatedly, ten times or more. The chain uses TRBV20-1 and TRBJ2-7; 7 bases align to TRBD2. The CDR3 totals 14 residues. From germline, CDR1 is DFQATT and CDR2 SNEGSKA (reference sequence). V lost 8 bases and J lost 2; bases outside the gene matches: 12. The CDR3 protein is CSSAPSGITYEQYF. DNA of the CDR3: TGCAGTTCTGCCCCTAGCGGAATTACCTACGAGCAGTACTTC.

The V call is TRBV28, the J call TRBJ2-1; 16 nucleotides line up with TRBD2. CDR1 and CDR2 from the germline V gene are MDHEN and SYDVKM. The CDR3 contains 20 residues. V dropped 4 bases and J dropped 12; count of bases not matched to a gene: 21. The CDR3 DNA reads TGTGCCAGCAGTTCATTGGAAGGGACTAGCGGGAGGGCTTTACACAAAGGGCAGTTCTTC. Translated, it gives CASSSLEGTSGRALHKGQFF.

This clonotype was seen a handful of times. The V gene is TRBV25-1, the J gene TRBJ2-7; TRBD2 agrees at 7 bases. Germline V gives CDR1 MGHDK, CDR2 SYGVNS. V was pared by 2 bases and J by 3 bases, with 7 bases of the junction left unmatched. The CDR3 spans 15 residues. The CDR3 loop reads CASSETFAGVYEQYF. DNA for the CDR3: TGTGCCAGCAGTGAAACGTTTGCGGGAGTCTACGAGCAGTACTTC.

Notes on this clonotype: This clone may be a read error of a much larger clone one base away. The chain is built from TRBV29-1 and TRBJ2-3; D gene uncertain. Germline V gives CDR1 SQVTM, CDR2 ANQGSEA. V lost 2 bases to trimming and J lost 3 bases, with 12 bases between them. The CDR3 consists of 14 residues. The CDR3 reads CSVEPFDKTDTQYF. Here the CDR3 DNA reads TGCAGCGTTGAACCCTTCGACAAAACAGATACGCAGTATTTT.

This clonotype was detected ten times or more. The chain is built from TRBV28 and TRBJ2-7; D may be TRBD2 (6 bases). CDR1 is MDHEN and CDR2 is SYDVKM in the germline V gene. Trimming took 5 bases from V and 2 from J, leaving 13 bases between them. The CDR3 is 14 residues long. Written as DNA, the CDR3 is TGTGCCAGCAGTGGGAGGACATTTACCTACGAGCAGTACTTC. It translates to CASSGRTFTYEQYF.

This clonotype was counted ten times or more. The chain is built from TRBV20-1 and TRBJ1-1; D remains ambiguous. This CDR3 spans 12 amino acids. V lost 0 bases, J lost 7 bases, and 9 bases lay in between. CDR1 is DFQATT, CDR2 SNEGSKA, per germline (reference sequence). In DNA form, the CDR3 reads TGCAGTGCTAGAGACTGGACGGGTGAAGCTTTCTTT. Translated, it gives CSARDWTGEAFF.

This clonotype was counted a few times. The chain joins TRBV5-1 to TRBJ2-3; TRBD2 matches 7 bases. Germline V gene lookup returns CDR1 SGHRS and CDR2 YFSETQ. V lost 4 bases and J lost 4; bases outside the gene matches: 12. The CDR3 is 16 residues long. The CDR3 nucleotides are TGCGCCAGCAGCACCGAGGGGCGGGAGAACTCAGATACGCAGTATTTT. Amino acids: CASSTEGRENSDTQYF.

The table lists this clonotype with a few counts. This chain links TRBV6-2 or TRBV6-3 with TRBJ2-1; unclear D gene. The germline V and J ends were trimmed by 0 bases and 3 bases, with 9 bases remaining between them. The CDR3 runs to 15 residues. Germline V gene data show CDR1 as MNHEY and CDR2 as SVGEGT. The DNA of the CDR3 is TGTGCCAGCAGTTACTCCCGGTTTAGCTACAATGAGCAGTTCTTC. It encodes CASSYSRFSYNEQFF.

This clonotype was picked up many times. The chain links TRBV6-5 to TRBJ2-3, with D possibly being TRBD1 (6 bases). This CDR3 spans 15 amino acids. Germline CDR1 is MNHEY and CDR2 is SVGAGI. The V and J ends lost 0 bases and 2 bases respectively, with 9 bases between them. Here the CDR3 DNA reads TGTGCCAGCAGTTACTCGGGACAACTCACAGATACGCAGTATTTT. Its protein is CASSYSGQLTDTQYF.

This clonotype was observed many times. The chain has TRBV19 and TRBJ1-1; 7 nucleotides agree with TRBD1. V was clipped by 7 bases and J by 3 bases; unmatched bases: 11. The CDR3 loop spans 15 amino acids. Germline loops: CDR1 LNHDA, CDR2 SQIVND (reference sequence). As DNA, the CDR3 is TGTGCCAGTAAGTACGACAGGGCCCTTGACACTGAAGCTTTCTTT. This encodes CASKYDRALDTEAFF.

Remarks on this clonotype: This likely comes from a read error, as the CDR3 has no conserved phenylalanine or tryptophan at its end. The V gene is TRBV6-2 or TRBV6-3, the J gene TRBJ2-5, with 8 bases matching TRBD2. Germline-derived CDR1 and CDR2 are MNHEY and SVGEGT. Trimming at V came to 7 bases and at J to 5 bases, leaving 12 bases not matched to a gene. The CDR3 spans 15 residues. The CDR3, as DNA: TGTGCCAGCATTGCAGAAGCGGGAGCTTTGGAGACCCAGTACCTC. Protein product: CASIAEAGALETQYL.

This clonotype was seen many times. This chain connects TRBV11-2 to TRBJ2-2; 8 positions match TRBD2. V trimming: 2 bases; J trimming: 13 bases; junction bases outside the gene matches: 12. This CDR3 spans 15 amino acids. Germline V gene sequence: CDR1 SGHAT, CDR2 FQNNGV. CDR3 amino acids: CASSLNPTDREGLFF. DNA of the CDR3: TGTGCCAGCAGCTTAAACCCCACGGACCGGGAGGGGCTGTTTTTT.

The table lists this clonotype with many counts. The rearrangement joins TRBV28 to TRBJ2-3, with D perhaps assigned TRBD1 or TRBD2 (5 bases each). Germline V lookup: CDR1 MDHEN, CDR2 SYDVKM. Trimming stripped 3 bases from V and 6 bases from J, with 13 bases between. The CDR3 totals 14 residues. The CDR3 protein is CASSFMGRVDTQYF. CDR3 DNA: TGTGCCAGCAGTTTTATGGGGCGGGTTGATACGCAGTATTTT.

This clonotype was found a few times. The V call is TRBV7-2, the J call TRBJ2-3; the match to TRBD1 covers 10 bases. This CDR3 contains 14 residues. Germline-derived CDR1 and CDR2 are SGHTA and FQGNSA. After removal of 5 bases from V and 7 bases from J, the junction contained 6 bases not matched to a gene. CDR3: CASSQRDRGNTQYF. The DNA for the CDR3 is TGTGCCAGCAGCCAGAGGGACAGGGGAAATACGCAGTATTTT.

This clonotype was counted many times. V and J are TRBV28 and TRBJ1-5; D may be TRBD1 (6 bases). CDR1 and CDR2 from the germline V gene are MDHEN and SYDVKM. The V and J ends lost 7 bases and 7 bases respectively, with 29 bases between them. This CDR3 contains 18 residues. DNA of the CDR3: TGTGCCAGCATCACGTCGGGGTCGGGGGCCTATCGGTCACAGCCCCAGCATTTT. Residues: CASITSGSGAYRSQPQHF.

CDR3 in DNA: TGCGCCAGCAGCCAAGAGTCCAGGGCTGGAAACACCATATATTTT. Translated, it gives CASSQESRAGNTIYF. The chain uses TRBV4-1 and TRBJ1-3; tentative D call: TRBD1 (5 bases). CDR1 and CDR2 from the germline V gene are MGHRA and YSYEKL. V lost 0 bases and J 2 bases, leaving 8 bases between the germline ends. CDR3 length: 15 amino acids.

As for this clonotype: Only one base separates this from a far larger clonotype, so it likely reflects a read error. The rearrangement uses TRBV6-2 or TRBV6-3 and TRBJ2-5, with D possibly matching TRBD2 (5 bases). The V gene lost 10 bases and the J gene lost 7 bases, with 28 bases spanning the gap. CDR1 and CDR2 from the germline V gene are MNHEY and SVGEGT. The CDR3 sequence is 16 residues long. CDR3 coding DNA: TGTGCCATCCGAGGGTTGGTAGCGCCCAAGGAGGTGACCCAGTACTTC. Its translation: CAIRGLVAPKEVTQYF.